The T cell receptor beta chain under discussion was sequenced for a study of regulatory T cells in long-lasting Graves disease. The sample holds a few counts of this clonotype. Documented time point: newly diagnosed GD, antithyroid drugs for less than 3 months. The TCR library was made from RNA that had been extracted from PBMCs in TRIzol. The patients included were those that came from an endocrinology department in Xi'an, China. The length of the CDR3 is 14 residues. Germline CDR1 and CDR2: MDHEN and SYDVKM. With 3 bases removed from V and 6 bases from J, the gap between germline ends came to 12 bases. Construction of the TCR beta libraries employed iRepertoire HTBI primers in conjunction with Arm-PCR of CDR3 regions. MiXCR, run by TCRdb on the multiplex PCR reads, gives a single entry per CDR3 protein. This table has 510,000 or so distinct CDR3 sequences, approximately 12% appearing once. These sequences were also reported in another study, on T cells in Graves' hyperthyroidism and ophthalmopathy. From that second work: Hyperthyroidism had been newly diagnosed in patients aged 18 to 65, and its duration was under 2 months.

This TCR came from a woman aged 25 to 39 with Graves disease. Sequencing used peripheral blood mononuclear cells (PBMCs), obtained at new diagnosis, from a patient treated with antithyroid drugs. This sequence joins TRBV28 and TRBJ1-5; D is possibly TRBD1 (5 bases). The chain's CDR3 is CASSFQGSFQPQHF. The CDR3 DNA reads TGTGCCAGCAGTTTTCAGGGTAGTTTTCAGCCCCAGCATTTT. The complete variable domain, with remaining parts taken from reference TRBV28 and TRBJ1-5, reads DVKVTQSSRYLVKRTGEKVFLECVQDMDHENMFWYRQDPGLGLRLIYFSYDVKMKEKGDIPEGYSVSREKKERFSLILESASTNQTSMYLCASSFQGSFQPQHFGDGTRLSIL.